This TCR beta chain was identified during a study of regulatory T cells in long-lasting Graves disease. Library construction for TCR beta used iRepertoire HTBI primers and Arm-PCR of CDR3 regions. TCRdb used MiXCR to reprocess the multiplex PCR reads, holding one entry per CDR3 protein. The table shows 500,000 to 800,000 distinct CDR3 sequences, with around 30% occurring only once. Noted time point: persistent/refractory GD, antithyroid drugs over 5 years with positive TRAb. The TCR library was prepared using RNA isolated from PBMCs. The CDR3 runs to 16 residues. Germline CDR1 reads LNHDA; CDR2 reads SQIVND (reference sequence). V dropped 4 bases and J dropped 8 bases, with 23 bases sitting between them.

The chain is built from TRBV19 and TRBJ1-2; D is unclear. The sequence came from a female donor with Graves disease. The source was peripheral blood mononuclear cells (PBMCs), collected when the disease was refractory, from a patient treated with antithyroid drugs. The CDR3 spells CASSNLSGEPRMGYTF. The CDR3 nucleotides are TGTGCCAGTAGTAACCTCTCCGGGGAGCCTCGGATGGGCTACACCTTC. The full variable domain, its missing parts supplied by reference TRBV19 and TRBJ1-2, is DGGITQSPKYLFRKEGQNVTLSCEQNLNHDAMYWYRQDPGQGLRLIYYSQIVNDFQKGDIAEGYSVSREKKESFPLTVTSAQKNPTAFYLCASSNLSGEPRMGYTFGSGTRLTVV.